These 28 T cell receptor beta chains share one sample of origin, sequenced in a study of blood T cell repertoires in COVID-19. TCRdb's copy holds only in-frame clones and misses some; the assay was immunoSEQ multiplex PCR. The table has approximately 220,000 clones, about four fifths seen once; the top ten hold 3.6%. The specimen was PBMCs or T cells enriched from blood (not recorded which). Receptors originate from a woman aged 40-49 years who had been exposed to COVID-19.

The chain couples TRBV24-1 to TRBJ1-5, with 7 bases identical to TRBD1. The CDR3 has 15 amino acids. V lost 4 bases to trimming and J lost 8 bases; unmatched junction nucleotides: 10. The germline CDR1 and CDR2 sequences are KGHDR and SFDVKD. CDR3 bases: TGTGCCACCAGTGAACCACGACAGGGCCAGGAGCCCCAGCATTTT. Translated: CATSEPRQGQEPQHF.

The J gene is TRBJ2-1, the V gene TRBV3-1 (or the pseudogene TRBV3-2); 9 bases align to TRBD2. This CDR3 region has 14 residues. With V trimmed by 5 bases and J by 6 bases, 5 bases remained unmatched. Germline values: CDR1 LGHDT, CDR2 YNNKEL (reference sequence). The CDR3 protein is CASSKRGAVNEQFF. The CDR3 DNA follows: TGTGCCAGCAGCAAGCGGGGGGCGGTCAATGAGCAGTTCTTC.

This rearrangement joins TRBV27 to TRBJ1-6; D is unresolved. V was clipped by 10 bases and J by 9 bases, with 13 bases between them. This CDR3 has 12 residues. Germline V CDR1 and CDR2: MNHEY, SMNVEV (reference sequence). The CDR3 nucleotides read TGTGCCATCGGACGAGGGCTTTCACCCCTCCACTTT. Its translation is CAIGRGLSPLHF.

The chain combines TRBV6-5 with TRBJ1-3, with D possibly TRBD1 on 5 matching bases. Trimming removed 6 bases at V and 2 bases at J, with 11 bases between. Germline V lookup: CDR1 MNHEY, CDR2 SVGAGI. The CDR3 sequence is 14 residues long. CDR3 nucleotides: TGTGCCAGCAGCCCCGGGGGGGCTGGAAACACCATATATTTT. As protein: CASSPGGAGNTIYF.

This chain joins TRBV27 and TRBJ1-6, with D uncertain. V lost 4 bases and J lost 6, with 10 bases in between. CDR3 length: 14 amino acids. Germline CDR1 reads MNHEY; CDR2 reads SMNVEV (reference sequence). The DNA for the CDR3 is TGTGCCAGCAGTTCTGGGCAGCCTAATTCACCCCTCCACTTT. As protein: CASSSGQPNSPLHF.

The sample holds one count of this clone. The rearrangement joins TRBV19 to TRBJ1-5, with D uncertain. The CDR3 sequence is 15 residues long. Trimming removed 6 bases from V and 2 bases from J, with 14 bases in between. CDR1 is LNHDA and CDR2 is SQIVND in the germline V gene (reference sequence). The CDR3 loop reads CASSPLEGGNQPQHF. In DNA, the CDR3 is TGTGCCAGTAGCCCCCTTGAGGGAGGCAATCAGCCCCAGCATTTT. Based on the CDR3 plus reference TRBV19 and TRBJ1-5, the full variable domain is DGGITQSPKYLFRKEGQNVTLSCEQNLNHDAMYWYRQDPGQGLRLIYYSQIVNDFQKGDIAEGYSVSREKKESFPLTVTSAQKNPTAFYLCASSPLEGGNQPQHFGDGTRLSIL.

The V gene is TRBV6-5, the J gene TRBJ1-4; 10 bases map to TRBD1. V was pared by 2 bases and J by 2 bases, with 2 bases of the junction left unmatched. This CDR3 region has 16 residues. Germline V gene sequence: CDR1 MNHEY, CDR2 SVGAGI. The CDR3 DNA sequence: TGTGCCAGCAGTTACCAGGACAGGGGGACTAATGAAAAACTGTTTTTT. Translation: CASSYQDRGTNEKLFF.

The rearrangement joins TRBV7-2 to TRBJ2-1, with 8 nucleotides matching TRBD1. V trimming: 5 bases; J trimming: 7 bases; junction bases outside the gene matches: 10. In germline, CDR1 is SGHTA, CDR2 FQGNSA. This CDR3 spans 15 amino acids. CDR3 DNA sequence: TGTGCCAGCAGCACCACCGGACAGGGAAGGAATGAGCAGTTCTTC. Translating gives CASSTTGQGRNEQFF.

Comment on this clone: Other DNA sequences of this sample code for an identical CDR3. This sequence joins TRBV7-2 and TRBJ1-5, with D perhaps matching TRBD1 (6 bases). Trimming removed 1 base at V and 4 bases at J, with 11 bases between. This CDR3 has 15 residues. CDR1 and CDR2 from the germline V gene are SGHTA and FQGNSA. The CDR3 loop reads CASSLGGRSNQPQHF. The CDR3 DNA reads TGTGCCAGCAGCTTAGGGGGGCGCAGTAATCAGCCCCAGCATTTT.

J is TRBJ2-1 and V is TRBV28; 12 bases fit TRBD2. Germline CDR1 is MDHEN and CDR2 is SYDVKM. This CDR3 is 16 amino acids long. J gave up 8 bases and V 8 bases, and 13 bases lay outside the gene matches. The CDR3 coding sequence is TGTGCCAGCTCAACTTCTAGCGGGGGGGCGGGAGATGAGCAGTTCTTC. Translated, it gives CASSTSSGGAGDEQFF.

The rearrangement uses TRBV27 and TRBJ2-2; 8 positions match TRBD2. The CDR3 totals 14 residues. The ends lost 3 bases at V and 5 bases at J; junction bases unmatched: 2. CDR1 and CDR2 (germline): MNHEY, SMNVEV (reference sequence). DNA for the CDR3: TGTGCCAGCAGTTTTTCGGGGGGGACCGGGGAGCTGTTTTTT. This gives the protein CASSFSGGTGELFF.

This chain joins TRBV5-1 and TRBJ1-2; TRBD1 matches at 8 bases. V gave up 4 bases and J gave up 1 base; unmatched junction bases: 12. This CDR3 is 17 amino acids long. Germline CDR1 is SGHRS and CDR2 is YFSETQ. In nucleotides, the CDR3 is TGCGCCAGCAGCGTGGACAGGGCGCGTAACCTTAACTATGGCTACACCTTC. It translates to CASSVDRARNLNYGYTF.

V usage is TRBV4-2 and J usage is TRBJ2-3; 13 bases match TRBD2. Per the germline V gene, CDR1 is LGHNA and CDR2 is YNFKEQ. This CDR3 has 16 residues. V gave up 4 bases and J gave up 6 bases; unmatched junction bases: 7. The CDR3 DNA is TGTGCCAGCAGCCCCCGGACTAGCGGGGGCCCCGATACGCAGTATTTT. Protein: CASSPRTSGGPDTQYF.

This sequence joins TRBV11-2 and TRBJ2-1, with 7 bases aligning to TRBD2. Trimming removed 3 bases from V and 9 bases from J; junction bases left unmatched: 5. This CDR3 region has 13 residues. Germline lookup yields CDR1 SGHAT and CDR2 FQNNGV. CDR3 amino acids: CASSLEGGSEQFF. CDR3 DNA sequence: TGTGCCAGCAGCTTGGAGGGCGGGAGTGAGCAGTTCTTC.

The J gene is TRBJ1-3, the V gene TRBV2; no clear D gene. The germline V gene encodes CDR1 SNHLY and CDR2 FYNNEI. Trimming stripped 4 bases from V and 0 bases from J, with 22 bases between. This CDR3 region has 19 residues. CDR3 sequence: CASSVVVGVPGLSGNTIYF. CDR3 coding DNA: TGTGCCAGCAGTGTCGTAGTGGGAGTTCCTGGACTCTCTGGAAACACCATATATTTT.

In nucleotides, the CDR3 is TGCGCCAGCAGCTTAGGGGGCAGGGCGAGCAATCAGCCCCAGCATTTT. Translated, it gives CASSLGGRASNQPQHF. This chain links TRBV5-1 with TRBJ1-5, with TRBD1 matching over 7 bases. Germline CDR1 is SGHRS and CDR2 is YFSETQ. V lost 2 bases to trimming and J lost 1 base; unmatched junction nucleotides: 6. The CDR3 runs 16 residues.

This chain uses TRBV4-2 with TRBJ2-1, with TRBD2 matching 7 bases. J gave up 0 bases and V 0 bases, and 5 bases lay outside the gene matches. The V gene's germline CDR1 is LGHNA and CDR2 YNFKEQ. The CDR3 runs to 17 residues. In DNA, the CDR3 is TGTGCCAGCAGCCAAGACCGAGCGGGGAGCTCCTACAATGAGCAGTTCTTC. Residues: CASSQDRAGSSYNEQFF.

V and J are TRBV9 and TRBJ1-1; no definite D call. CDR3 length: 13 residues. The germline CDR1 and CDR2 sequences are SGDLS and YYNGEE. With 2 bases removed from V and 2 bases from J, the gap between germline ends came to 7 bases. As DNA, the CDR3 is TGTGCCAGCAGCGTTAGTTTTAACACTGAAGCTTTCTTT. It translates to CASSVSFNTEAFF.

The chain employs TRBV3-1 (or the pseudogene TRBV3-2) and TRBJ2-2; TRBD1 aligns across 7 bases. This CDR3 contains 15 residues. Germline-derived CDR1 and CDR2 are LGHDT and YNNKEL (reference sequence). V shed 1 base and J 5 bases; nucleotides not matched to a gene: 4. This chain's CDR3 is CASSQGLTGTGELFF. CDR3 sequence (DNA): TGTGCCAGCAGCCAAGGATTGACAGGGACCGGGGAGCTGTTTTTT.

A few counts support this clone. The chain joins TRBV5-6 to TRBJ1-4; weak D call: TRBD1 (6 bases). The CDR3 consists of 16 residues. Trimming shortened V by 4 bases and J by 3 bases, and 16 bases separated the two germline ends. The germline V gene has CDR1 SGHDT and CDR2 YYEEEE. The CDR3 DNA sequence: TGTGCCAGCAGCATTCGTACAGGGCGGGCTAATGAAAAACTGTTTTTT. The encoded protein is CASSIRTGRANEKLFF.

This clone was seen a single time. This rearrangement joins TRBV6-5 to TRBJ1-5; D is possibly TRBD1 (6 bases). V lost 6 bases and J lost 5, with 14 bases in between. The CDR3 is 14 residues long. Germline CDR1 is MNHEY and CDR2 is SVGAGI. The CDR3 nucleotides are TGTGCCAGCAGCCCAGGGGCCCTGGATCAGCCCCAGCATTTT. Residues: CASSPGALDQPQHF.

The chain joins TRBV10-3 to TRBJ1-2; a weak D match, TRBD1 (5 bases). The germline V gene has CDR1 ENHRY and CDR2 SYGVKD. Trimming took 4 bases from V and 6 from J, leaving 21 bases between them. The CDR3 extends over 16 amino acids. The CDR3 DNA is TGTGCCATCAGTGGGCTTCTAGGGCAGGGTCTAAATGGCTACACCTTC. This encodes CAISGLLGQGLNGYTF.

The chain joins TRBV6-2 or TRBV6-3 to TRBJ1-1; 8 positions agree with TRBD1. Germline V lookup: CDR1 MNHEY, CDR2 SVGEGT. The CDR3 runs 12 residues. After removal of 5 bases from V and 7 bases from J, the junction contained 3 bases not matched to a gene. The CDR3 DNA reads TGTGCCAGCAGTAAAGGGACAGGTGAAGCTTTCTTT. Translation gives CASSKGTGEAFF.

The rearrangement joins TRBV30 to TRBJ1-3, with 8 bases matching TRBD1. This CDR3 is built from 14 residues. V dropped 8 bases and J dropped 4; count of bases not matched to a gene: 10. CDR1 and CDR2 from the germline V gene are GTSNPN and SVGIG (reference sequence). CDR3 sequence: CARTGQGRGNTIYF. CDR3 DNA: TGTGCCCGGACCGGACAGGGCCGAGGAAACACCATATATTTT.

The chain carries TRBV5-6 and TRBJ1-6; 8 nucleotides align to TRBD1. Looked up from germline, CDR1 is SGHDT and CDR2 is YYEEEE. This CDR3 comprises 15 residues. V shed 5 bases, J shed 5 bases, and the junction held 6 bases outside the gene matches. The CDR3 sequence is CASSFLTGDNSPLHF. CDR3 in DNA: TGTGCCAGCAGTTTCCTGACAGGGGATAATTCACCCCTCCACTTT.

This clone was seen only a few times. The chain employs TRBV5-1 and TRBJ1-5; D is perhaps TRBD1 (6 bases). Germline loops: CDR1 SGHRS, CDR2 YFSETQ. V lost 4 bases and J lost 5, with 16 bases in between. CDR3 length: 15 residues. The CDR3: CASSLNGGGDQPQHF. In DNA, the CDR3 is TGCGCCAGCAGCCTAAACGGGGGGGGCGATCAGCCCCAGCATTTT. The complete variable domain, with remaining parts taken from reference TRBV5-1 and TRBJ1-5, reads KAGVTQTPRYLIKTRGQQVTLSCSPISGHRSVSWYQQTPGQGLQFLFEYFSETQRNKGNFPGRFSGRQFSNSRSEMNVSTLELGDSALYLCASSLNGGGDQPQHFGDGTRLSIL.

The genes are TRBV9 and TRBJ2-5; TRBD2 aligns across 9 bases. With V trimmed by 4 bases and J by 4 bases, 11 bases remained unmatched. In germline, CDR1 is SGDLS, CDR2 YYNGEE. The CDR3 is 16 amino acids. The CDR3 region is CASSPYLAGGPETQYF. The CDR3 DNA is TGTGCCAGCAGCCCCTACCTCGCGGGGGGGCCAGAGACCCAGTACTTC.

This rearrangement joins TRBV19 to TRBJ1-2, with D possibly TRBD1 on 5 matching bases. Germline V gene lookup returns CDR1 LNHDA and CDR2 SQIVND (reference sequence). V gave up 3 bases and J gave up 7 bases, with 9 bases separating them. The CDR3 contains 12 residues. CDR3 protein: CASSIGGIGYTF. The CDR3 region has the DNA TGTGCCAGTAGTATTGGGGGGATTGGCTACACCTTC.